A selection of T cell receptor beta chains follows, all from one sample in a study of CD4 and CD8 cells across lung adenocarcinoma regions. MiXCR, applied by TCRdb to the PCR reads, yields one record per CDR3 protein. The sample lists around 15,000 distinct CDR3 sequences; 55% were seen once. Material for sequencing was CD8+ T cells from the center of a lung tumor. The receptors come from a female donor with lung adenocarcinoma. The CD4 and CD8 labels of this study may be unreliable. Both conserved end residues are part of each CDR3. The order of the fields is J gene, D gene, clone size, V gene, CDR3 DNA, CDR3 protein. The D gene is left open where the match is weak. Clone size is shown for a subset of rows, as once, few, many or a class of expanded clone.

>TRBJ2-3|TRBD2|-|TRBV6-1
TGTGCCAGCACCCCCAAGGCGGGACTAGCGGGACGCACAGATACGCAGTATTTT
CASTPKAGLAGRTDTQYF
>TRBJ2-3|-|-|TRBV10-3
TGTGCTGTCGGCCCAGAGACGCTGTATTTT
CAVGPETLYF
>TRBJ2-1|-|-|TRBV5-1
TGCGCCAGCAGCTTGGAAGTACAGGGAACCTACAATGAGCAGTTCTTC
CASSLEVQGTYNEQFF
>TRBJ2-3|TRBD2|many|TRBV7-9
TGTGCCAGCAGCTTACAAGGGAGGGCTAGCACAGATACGCAGTATTTT
CASSLQGRASTDTQYF
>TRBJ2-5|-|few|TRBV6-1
TGTGCCAGCAGTGAGGGGCTCGGGGGCCGTGACGAAGGGTCCCAGTACTTC
CASSEGLGGRDEGSQYF
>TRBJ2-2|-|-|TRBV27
TGTGCCAGCAGTTTCCGCGAACACTTCAACACCGGGGAGCTGTTTTTT
CASSFREHFNTGELFF
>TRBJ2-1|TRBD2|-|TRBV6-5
TGTGCCAGCAGTTTTCGGACTAGCGGGAGGGGCAATGAGCAGTTCTTC
CASSFRTSGRGNEQFF
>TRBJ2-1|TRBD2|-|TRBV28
TGTGCCAGCAGGCCTACTAGCGGGAGGGTGGATGAGCAGTTCTTC
CASRPTSGRVDEQFF
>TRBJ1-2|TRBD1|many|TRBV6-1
TGTGCCAGCAGTAGGGGGACAGCCGCTGCTAACTATGGCTACACCTTC
CASSRGTAAANYGYTF
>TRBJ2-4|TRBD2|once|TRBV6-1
TGTGCGTGCCGTGTCACGGGGCAGCGGGGCAACAACATTCAGTACTTT
CACRVTGQRGNNIQYF
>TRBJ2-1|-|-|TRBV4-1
TGCGCCGCGGGCCACGGGCGGGGTGATCAAGAGACGCAGTATTTC
CAAGHGRGDQETQYF
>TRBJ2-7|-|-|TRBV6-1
TGTGCCAGCAGTCCCACGGGGCTGCGAGCCACAGATACGCAGTACTTC
CASSPTGLRATDTQYF
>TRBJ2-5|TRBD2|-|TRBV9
TGTGCCAGCAGCGTAGAGGCTAGCGGTCAAGAGACCCAGTACTTC
CASSVEASGQETQYF
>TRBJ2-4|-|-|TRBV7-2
TGTGCCAGCAGCTTAGGGCCCAATGAGCAGTACTTC
CASSLGPNEQYF
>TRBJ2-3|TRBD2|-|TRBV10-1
TGCGCGGGCAGTGGGTCCCGTGAGCGGGATACGCAGTACTTT
CAGSGSRERDTQYF
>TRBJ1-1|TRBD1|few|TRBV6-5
TGTGCCAGCAGTTCAGGGGGCTACGACACTGAAGCTTTCTTT
CASSSGGYDTEAFF
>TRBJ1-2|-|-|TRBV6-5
TGTGCCAGCAGTTCGGCCAGGGACTCTCACGGCTACACCTTC
CASSSARDSHGYTF
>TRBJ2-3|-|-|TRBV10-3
TGTGCCATCAGGGAGAACGGGGGCAGTGGGGCAGATACGCAGTACTTT
CAIRENGGSGADTQYF
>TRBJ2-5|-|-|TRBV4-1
TGCGCCAGCAGCCAAGCGGCCAGGGGGGAAGAGACCCAGTACTTC
CASSQAARGEETQYF
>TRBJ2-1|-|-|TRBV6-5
TGTGCCCGCAGATTCTCGGGGGCGAGCAGAGATGAGCAGTTCTTC
CARRFSGASRDEQFF
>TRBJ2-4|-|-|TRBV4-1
TGCGCGAGCAGCGACGGGGGGCGGGGAGCCAAAGATACTCAGTACTTC
CASSDGGRGAKDTQYF
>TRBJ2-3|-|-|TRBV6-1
TGTGCCAGCGGGCCTCGCGGGCGCCCAACCAAAGAGACGCAGTATTTT
CASGPRGRPTKETQYF
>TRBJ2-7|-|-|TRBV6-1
TGTGCCAGCAGGAGGACACATACCAAAGATACGCAGTACTTC
CASRRTHTKDTQYF
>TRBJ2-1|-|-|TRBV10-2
TGCGCCAGCCAGGGCTGTGCGAACACCAGGGAGCAGTTCTTC
CASQGCANTREQFF
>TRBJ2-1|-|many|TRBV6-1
TGTGCCAGCAGTGCTCACGACAACGAAGTCTACAATGAGCAGTTCTTC
CASSAHDNEVYNEQFF
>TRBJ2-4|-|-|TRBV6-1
TGTGCCAGCAGTGAAGTACTGCGAGGCCGTGAAGAAGAGTCCCAGTACTTC
CASSEVLRGREEESQYF
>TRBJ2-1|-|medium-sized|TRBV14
TGTGCCAGCAGCCAAGTAGGGACAACATACAATGAGCAGTTCTTC
CASSQVGTTYNEQFF
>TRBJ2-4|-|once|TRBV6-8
TGTGGCGGCTCGGGGGTGAGAGCCAAAAATACTCAGTACTTC
CGGSGVRAKNTQYF
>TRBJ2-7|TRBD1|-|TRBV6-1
TGTGCCAGCAGTGGGACAGGGGGTCCCTCCTACGAGCAGTACTTC
CASSGTGGPSYEQYF
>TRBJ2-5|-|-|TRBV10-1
TGCGCGAGCAGTGGGGCCCCTGTCCAAGATACGCAGTACTTC
CASSGAPVQDTQYF
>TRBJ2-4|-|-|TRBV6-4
TGTGCCAGCAGTGACTCGGGTCGGGGGGCCACAGACACTCAGTACTTC
CASSDSGRGATDTQYF
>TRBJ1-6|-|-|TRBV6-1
TGTGCCAGCAGTGCCACACACTCTTCACCCCTCCACTTT
CASSATHSSPLHF